Listed here are 9 T cell receptor beta chains from one sample, sequenced in a study of spatial heterogeneity in lung cancer. Time point in this sample: blood at routine non-recurrence follow-up after resection. TCRdb recomputed calls from the 5' RACE reads with MiXCR, one row per CDR3 protein. The sample has about 120,000 distinct CDR3 sequences, 10% to 12% seen once. The sequencing used PBMCs, collected at follow-up. The receptors derive from a female donor with early-stage non-small cell lung cancer.

The CDR3 nucleotides are TGCAGCGCCTGCCCCGGACAGGGGGCCAATGAAAAACTGTTTTTT. Protein: CSACPGQGANEKLFF. The rearrangement joins TRBV29-1 to TRBJ1-4, with TRBD1 matching 11 bases. The J segment lost 5 bases and the V segment lost 7 bases, leaving 9 bases of the junction unmatched. CDR3 length: 15 amino acids. The germline CDR1 and CDR2 sequences are SQVTM and ANQGSEA.

V and J are TRBV9 and TRBJ2-1, with 13 bases identical to TRBD2. After removal of 4 bases from V and 9 bases from J, the junction contained 10 bases not matched to a gene. The germline CDR1 and CDR2 sequences are SGDLS and YYNGEE. This CDR3 region has 16 residues. Written as DNA, the CDR3 is TGTGCCAGCAGCAAGGGACTAGCGGGATATGAGGGTGAGCAGTTCTTC. Encoded protein: CASSKGLAGYEGEQFF.

Ten or more counts support this clonotype. This chain uses TRBV4-3 with TRBJ1-1, with a weak D call TRBD1 (6 bases). This CDR3 comprises 15 residues. Germline loops: CDR1 LGHNA, CDR2 YSLEER. Trimming stripped 0 bases from V and 1 base from J, with 9 bases between. The CDR3 bases are TGCGCCAGCAGCCAAGATTCGACAGGGAACACTGAAGCTTTCTTT. It specifies CASSQDSTGNTEAFF.

This clonotype turned up a few times. CDR3 amino acids: CASSSLGTDNNSPLHF. The DNA of the CDR3 is TGTGCCAGCAGTTCACTTGGGACGGACAATAATTCACCCCTCCACTTT. The chain has TRBV12-3 or TRBV12-4 and TRBJ1-6; TRBD1 might be the D (5 bases). V was pared by 4 bases and J by 5 bases, with 15 bases between. This CDR3 has 16 amino acids.

The V gene is TRBV7-8, the J gene TRBJ2-2, with unresolved D. The V gene lost 2 bases and the J gene lost 7 bases, with 5 bases spanning the gap. This CDR3 is 12 amino acids long. The germline gives CDR1 SGHVS, CDR2 FQNEAQ. CDR3 loop: CASSLISGELFF. The CDR3 coding sequence is TGTGCCAGCAGCTTAATTAGCGGGGAGCTGTTTTTT.

The chain combines TRBV6-2 or TRBV6-3 with TRBJ2-1; 11 bases align to TRBD2. Germline V gene data show CDR1 as MNHEY and CDR2 as SVGEGT. Germline trimming cut 5 bases from V and 7 bases from J; bases unmatched to any gene: 7. The CDR3 length is 15 residues. Here the CDR3 DNA reads TGTGCCAGCAGTGTAGCGGGAGGGATACGTAATGAGCAGTTCTTC. It encodes CASSVAGGIRNEQFF.

This clonotype was observed many times. The gene calls are TRBV15 and TRBJ2-4; 8 bases map to TRBD2. This CDR3 is 15 amino acids long. Germline CDR1 reads LNHNV; CDR2 reads YYDKDF (reference sequence). With V trimmed by 6 bases and J by 0 bases, 4 bases remained unmatched. The CDR3 reads CATSHGGAAKNIQYF. The CDR3 DNA follows: TGTGCCACCAGTCACGGGGGGGCAGCCAAAAACATTCAGTACTTC.

This clonotype was counted a few times. The rearrangement joins TRBV6-1 to TRBJ2-7; no reliable D call. Germline V lookup: CDR1 MNHNS, CDR2 SASEGT. This CDR3 is built from 12 residues. V lost 3 bases and J lost 4, with 7 bases in between. CDR3 nucleotides: TGTGCCAGCAGTGACCGGTGGTACGAGCAGTACTTC. Protein product: CASSDRWYEQYF.

There are a few counts of this clonotype. The V call is TRBV4-2, the J call TRBJ2-3; 14 bases are shared with TRBD2. V was pared by 0 bases and J by 3 bases, with 5 bases of the junction left unmatched. Germline V CDR1 and CDR2: LGHNA, YNFKEQ. This CDR3 contains 18 residues. CDR3 sequence: CASSQDGTSGSLTDTQYF. CDR3 bases: TGTGCCAGCAGCCAAGACGGGACTAGCGGGAGTTTGACAGATACGCAGTATTTT.